The 32 T cell receptor beta chains below come from one sample, sequenced in a study of regulatory T cells in long-lasting Graves disease. Assembly of TCR beta libraries relied on iRepertoire HTBI primers together with Arm-PCR of CDR3 regions. TCRdb re-derived calls from the multiplex PCR reads in MiXCR, one entry per CDR3 protein. The table shows a few hundred thousand distinct CDR3 sequences, with roughly 13% occurring only once. This sample's time point: newly diagnosed GD, antithyroid drugs for less than 3 months. Following extraction of RNA from PBMCs, that RNA was used to make the TCR library. These same data were also listed under a study on T cells in Graves' hyperthyroidism and ophthalmopathy.

Sequenced here: peripheral blood mononuclear cells (PBMCs), sampled at new diagnosis, from a patient treated with antithyroid drugs. These receptors were obtained from a man aged 30 to 39 with Graves disease.

This clonotype showed up many times. J is TRBJ1-3 and V is TRBV24-1, with a possible D match to TRBD1 (6 bases). There are 13 residues in the CDR3. The V gene's germline CDR1 is KGHDR and CDR2 SFDVKD. Trimming pared 7 bases from V and 4 bases from J, leaving 10 bases between. In nucleotides, the CDR3 is TGTGCCACCAGAGAGACAGGAGGAAACACCATATATTTT. The encoded protein is CATRETGGNTIYF.

This clonotype has at least ten counts. The CDR3 region is CSATQALNSPLHF. CDR3 DNA: TGCAGTGCAACGCAGGCACTTAATTCACCCCTCCACTTT. This sequence joins TRBV20-1 and TRBJ1-6; D uncertain. The V gene's germline CDR1 is DFQATT and CDR2 SNEGSKA (reference sequence). With 6 bases removed from V and 6 bases from J, the gap between germline ends came to 12 bases. The CDR3 is 13 amino acids.

A word on this clonotype: A read error is possible here, since a much larger clone lies one base away. The DNA for the CDR3 is TGTGCCAGCAGGGGGGACAGCCTAGCCAAAAACATTCAGTACTTC. It encodes CASRGDSLAKNIQYF. This chain joins TRBV2 and TRBJ2-4; 7 bases match TRBD1. The ends lost 6 bases at V and 0 bases at J; junction bases unmatched: 5. The CDR3 has 15 residues. Germline CDR1 is SNHLY and CDR2 is FYNNEI.

This clonotype was recorded many times. The chain uses TRBV20-1 and TRBJ1-2; weak D call: TRBD1 (6 bases). Germline V lookup: CDR1 DFQATT, CDR2 SNEGSKA (reference sequence). Trimming took 6 bases from V and 4 from J, leaving 15 bases between them. The CDR3 sequence is 13 residues long. Here the CDR3 reads CSAPFGQSYGYTF. The CDR3 nucleotides read TGCAGTGCACCTTTCGGACAGAGCTATGGCTACACCTTC.

The sample holds many counts of this clonotype. The V gene is TRBV12-3 or TRBV12-4, the J gene TRBJ2-5; 7 bases agree with TRBD1. With 7 bases clipped from V and 3 bases from J, the junction kept 5 bases outside the gene matches. The CDR3 is 13 residues long. The CDR3 DNA follows: TGTGCCAGCACTGAGGGGGCAAAAGAGACCCAGTACTTC. It yields the protein CASTEGAKETQYF.

This clonotype was recorded many times. The chain combines TRBV6-1 with TRBJ2-7; 7 bases are a match to TRBD1. Trimming cost V 5 bases and J 7 bases; bases outside gene matches: 14. The germline gives CDR1 MNHNS, CDR2 SASEGT. The CDR3 has 15 residues. The CDR3 DNA is TGTGCCAGCAGTAGAAGGGCAGGGGGACCAGGGGAGCAGTACTTC. This codes for CASSRRAGGPGEQYF.

The table lists this clonotype with many counts. The chain recombines TRBV18 with TRBJ2-7; D perhaps matches TRBD1 (7 bases). V was shortened by 3 bases and J by 3 bases, with 12 bases between the two germline ends. Looked up from germline, CDR1 is KGHSH and CDR2 is LQKENI. CDR3 length equals 14 residues. The CDR3 loop is CASSPRRGLYEQYF. The CDR3 nucleotides read TGTGCCAGCTCACCGAGGAGGGGGCTCTACGAGCAGTACTTC.

This clonotype was detected only a few times. The chain joins TRBV6-1 to TRBJ2-4; tentative D call: TRBD1 (6 bases). CDR3 size: 18 residues. CDR1 and CDR2 from the germline V gene are MNHNS and SASEGT. The V and J ends lost 5 bases and 2 bases respectively, with 22 bases between them. The CDR3, as DNA: TGTGCCAGCAGTACCAGAAGCGCCCCAGGGGCAACCAAAAACATTCAGTACTTC. Translated, it gives CASSTRSAPGATKNIQYF.

This clonotype came up a few times. V gene TRBV7-9 combines with J gene TRBJ2-6; D ambiguous. The germline gives CDR1 SEHNR, CDR2 FQNEAQ (reference sequence). The CDR3 extends over 16 amino acids. Trimming left V 0 bases short and J 0 bases short, with 6 bases between. DNA for the CDR3: TGTGCCAGCAGCTTAGCGTCTCCCTCTGGGGCCAACGTCCTGACTTTC. Protein product: CASSLASPSGANVLTF.

This clonotype was picked up many times. The rearrangement links TRBV10-3 to TRBJ2-3; D unclear. This CDR3 comprises 13 residues. Trimming stripped 0 bases from V and 6 bases from J, with 7 bases between. In germline, CDR1 is ENHRY, CDR2 SYGVKD. DNA for the CDR3: TGTGCCATCAGTGAGTCGCAGTCCGATACGCAGTATTTT. It encodes CAISESQSDTQYF.

This clonotype was observed many times. The V and J genes are TRBV29-1 and TRBJ2-3; 8 bases match TRBD2. V gave up 6 bases and J gave up 3 bases; unmatched junction bases: 5. This CDR3 contains 13 residues. Germline CDR1 reads SQVTM; CDR2 reads ANQGSEA. The CDR3 bases are TGCAGCGTCCGGGAGGGCCTAACAGATACGCAGTATTTT. Translating it yields CSVREGLTDTQYF.

J is TRBJ2-5 and V is TRBV2, with a tentative D call TRBD1 (6 bases). V lost 3 bases and J 2 bases, leaving 10 bases between the germline ends. CDR1 SNHLY and CDR2 FYNNEI come from the germline V gene. This CDR3 is 14 amino acids long. CDR3 coding DNA: TGTGCCAGCAGTGATCGACAGGAGCAAGAGACCCAGTACTTC. Translation gives CASSDRQEQETQYF.

CDR3 nucleotides: TGCAGTGCTAGCCACGGGCCGGGGAGGAATCAGCCCCAGCATTTT. It codes for CSASHGPGRNQPQHF. The chain combines TRBV20-1 with TRBJ1-5; D is ambiguous. The germline V gene has CDR1 DFQATT and CDR2 SNEGSKA (reference sequence). This CDR3 has 15 residues. Trimming pared 3 bases from V and 4 bases from J, leaving 16 bases between.

This clonotype has ten or more counts. V usage is TRBV20-1 and J usage is TRBJ2-1, with TRBD2 matching 11 bases. V lost 3 bases to trimming and J lost 1 base; unmatched junction nucleotides: 5. Germline CDR1 and CDR2: DFQATT and SNEGSKA (reference sequence). CDR3 size: 16 residues. The CDR3 bases are TGCAGTGCTAGGGGTAGCGGGAGGGTGTCCTACAATGAGCAGTTCTTC. Protein product: CSARGSGRVSYNEQFF.

Ten or more counts support this clonotype. The V call is TRBV5-1, the J call TRBJ2-1, with D possibly being TRBD2 (5 bases). V dropped 6 bases and J dropped 9 bases, with 16 bases sitting between them. The CDR3 consists of 13 residues. CDR1 SGHRS and CDR2 YFSETQ come from the germline V gene. CDR3 DNA: TGCGCCAGCAACTACGACATTGAGGGTGAGCAGTTCTTC. The encoded protein is CASNYDIEGEQFF.

This chain joins TRBV10-1 and TRBJ2-1, with a possible D match to TRBD2 (6 bases). The germline V gene encodes CDR1 WNHNN and CDR2 SYGVQD (reference sequence). V was shortened by 0 bases and J by 7 bases, with 10 bases between the two germline ends. The CDR3 has 14 amino acids. Here the CDR3 reads CASSESGGGNEQFF. The CDR3, as DNA: TGCGCCAGCAGTGAGTCGGGGGGTGGTAATGAGCAGTTCTTC.

The V and J genes are TRBV20-1 and TRBJ1-4; D not resolved. Looked up from germline, CDR1 is DFQATT and CDR2 is SNEGSKA (reference sequence). The CDR3 runs 13 residues. Trimming took 3 bases from V and 6 from J, leaving 11 bases between them. The CDR3 DNA follows: TGCAGTGCTAGGATGGGCCAGGATGAAAAACTGTTTTTT. It codes for CSARMGQDEKLFF.

This clonotype was counted ten times or more. The J gene is TRBJ2-3, the V gene TRBV7-3, with 8 positions matching TRBD2. The V gene's germline CDR1 is SGHTA and CDR2 FQGTGA. This CDR3 is built from 16 residues. The J segment lost 0 bases and the V segment lost 5 bases, leaving 7 bases of the junction unmatched. The CDR3 loop is CASSPSGGRSTDTQYF. For the CDR3, the DNA is TGTGCCAGCAGCCCCTCGGGCGGGAGGAGCACAGATACGCAGTATTTT.

This clonotype was seen at least ten times. The chain joins TRBV18 to TRBJ1-5; 9 bases fit TRBD1. Trimming cost V 0 bases and J 4 bases; bases outside gene matches: 4. This CDR3 is 16 amino acids long. Germline-derived CDR1 and CDR2 are KGHSH and LQKENI. CDR3 sequence: CASSPPGDRANQPQHF. The CDR3 nucleotides read TGTGCCAGCTCACCACCGGGGGACAGGGCTAATCAGCCCCAGCATTTT.

This clonotype was seen at least ten times. The J gene is TRBJ1-5, the V gene TRBV20-1; TRBD1 agrees at 7 bases. The CDR3 has 14 amino acids. Looked up from germline, CDR1 is DFQATT and CDR2 is SNEGSKA (reference sequence). The junction had 11 bases not matched to a gene; V was cut back by 6 bases and J by 6 bases. CDR3 sequence (DNA): TGCAGTGCCCACAGGGGTCGGCTTGGTCAGCCCCAGCATTTT. Translated, it gives CSAHRGRLGQPQHF.

The J gene is TRBJ2-2, the V gene TRBV3-1; D is unresolved. Deletions cut 4 bases from V and 8 bases from J, with 14 bases between. Looked up from germline, CDR1 is LGHDT and CDR2 is YNNKEL (reference sequence). The CDR3 totals 14 residues. The CDR3 spells CASSLRRLPGELFF. The CDR3 DNA sequence: TGTGCCAGCAGCCTACGCCGACTCCCGGGGGAGCTGTTTTTT.

This clonotype was seen a few times. This sequence joins TRBV29-1 and TRBJ2-2; no clear D. Trimming removed 7 bases from V and 6 bases from J, with 21 bases in between. The germline V gene encodes CDR1 SQVTM and CDR2 ANQGSEA. This CDR3 has 15 residues. The CDR3 spells CSAVSGHSRAGELFF. CDR3 DNA: TGCAGCGCTGTTTCTGGGCATTCACGTGCCGGGGAGCTGTTTTTT.

This clonotype was counted ten times or more. The rearrangement links TRBV10-3 to TRBJ2-3, with TRBD2 matching over 8 bases. Germline V gene sequence: CDR1 ENHRY, CDR2 SYGVKD. The CDR3 sequence is 15 residues long. The trim removed 6 bases at V and 2 bases at J, leaving 7 bases unmatched. Here the CDR3 reads CAIRFGLAFTDTQYF. The CDR3, as DNA: TGTGCCATCAGGTTCGGACTAGCTTTCACAGATACGCAGTATTTT.

This clonotype was observed at least ten times. This chain joins TRBV19 and TRBJ1-6; 8 nucleotides match TRBD1. J gave up 8 bases and V 3 bases, and 3 bases lay outside the gene matches. CDR3 size: 14 residues. From germline, CDR1 is LNHDA and CDR2 SQIVND (reference sequence). The CDR3 DNA is TGTGCCAGTAGTATCACAGGGGGGGATTCACCCCTCCACTTT. Encoded protein: CASSITGGDSPLHF.

This clonotype has a handful of counts. The final CDR3 position lacks the conserved phenylalanine or tryptophan, pointing to a likely read error. The J gene is TRBJ2-5, the V gene TRBV5-5; 14 bases map to TRBD2. The CDR3 totals 16 residues. Germline lookup yields CDR1 SGHKS and CDR2 YYEKEE (reference sequence). Unmatched junction bases numbered 6, after V lost 3 bases and J lost 5 bases. The CDR3: CASSWTGLAGVETQYL. The DNA of the CDR3 is TGTGCCAGCAGCTGGACGGGACTAGCGGGAGTGGAGACCCAGTACCTC.

Details on this clonotype: A read error may explain this, as a much larger clone is one base away. The chain joins TRBV2 to TRBJ2-7; a weak D match, TRBD2 (6 bases). Trimming pared 5 bases from V and 12 bases from J, leaving 20 bases between. The CDR3 covers 13 residues. Germline assignment: CDR1 SNHLY and CDR2 FYNNEI. CDR3 sequence reads: CASSLIAEETLYF. CDR3 nucleotides: TGTGCCAGCAGTCTCATAGCGGAAGAGACCCTGTACTTC.

The rearrangement joins TRBV7-9 to TRBJ1-2; D not certain. Germline V lookup: CDR1 SEHNR, CDR2 FQNEAQ (reference sequence). V was trimmed by 5 bases and J by 4 bases, leaving 17 bases between them. This CDR3 contains 15 residues. This CDR3 reads CASSPLGSLVYGYTF. CDR3 nucleotides: TGTGCCAGCAGCCCGCTGGGGAGTCTGGTCTATGGCTACACCTTC.

This clonotype was counted ten times or more. The V call is TRBV29-1, the J call TRBJ2-2; a possible D gene is TRBD1 (5 bases). Per the germline V gene, CDR1 is SQVTM and CDR2 is ANQGSEA. V was pared by 3 bases and J by 1 base, with 12 bases between. This CDR3 is 15 amino acids long. The CDR3 here is CSVEGSTVNTGELFF. The CDR3 coding sequence is TGCAGCGTTGAGGGTTCGACAGTGAACACCGGGGAGCTGTTTTTT.

This clonotype was found many times. This chain connects TRBV20-1 to TRBJ2-7; D may be TRBD1 or TRBD2 (5 bases each). The CDR3 has 17 residues. The ends were cut back, 3 bases at V and 2 bases at J, with 23 bases in the middle. Germline V lookup: CDR1 DFQATT, CDR2 SNEGSKA (reference sequence). The CDR3 coding sequence is TGCAGTGCTAGTGTCTGGACGGGACGCCGGCCCCCCTACGAGCAGTACTTC. This codes for CSASVWTGRRPPYEQYF.

This clonotype was recorded at least ten times. The chain is built from TRBV6-2 or TRBV6-3 and TRBJ2-1; 10 bases map to TRBD1. The CDR3 is 15 amino acids. Looked up from germline, CDR1 is MNHEY and CDR2 is SVGEGT. V gave up 5 bases and J gave up 8 bases; unmatched junction bases: 9. Here the CDR3 reads CASSESGTGAHEQFF. CDR3 sequence (DNA): TGTGCCAGCAGTGAATCCGGGACAGGGGCCCATGAGCAGTTCTTC.

There are many counts of this clonotype. The chain joins TRBV5-1 to TRBJ1-2, with D unclear. This CDR3 is built from 14 residues. The V end was cut by 4 bases, the J end by 7 bases, with 17 bases between. Germline values: CDR1 SGHRS, CDR2 YFSETQ. CDR3 sequence reads: CASSPAVGSGGYTF. CDR3 nucleotide sequence: TGCGCCAGCAGCCCGGCGGTGGGGTCTGGTGGCTACACCTTC.

This clonotype came up many times. This chain uses TRBV5-1 with TRBJ2-7; D is unclear. Germline assignment: CDR1 SGHRS and CDR2 YFSETQ. The CDR3 contains 14 residues. V lost 3 bases and J 6 bases, leaving 16 bases between the germline ends. DNA of the CDR3: TGCGCCAGCAGCTCCGGACCCGGCTTTGCCGAGCAGTACTTC. Its protein is CASSSGPGFAEQYF.